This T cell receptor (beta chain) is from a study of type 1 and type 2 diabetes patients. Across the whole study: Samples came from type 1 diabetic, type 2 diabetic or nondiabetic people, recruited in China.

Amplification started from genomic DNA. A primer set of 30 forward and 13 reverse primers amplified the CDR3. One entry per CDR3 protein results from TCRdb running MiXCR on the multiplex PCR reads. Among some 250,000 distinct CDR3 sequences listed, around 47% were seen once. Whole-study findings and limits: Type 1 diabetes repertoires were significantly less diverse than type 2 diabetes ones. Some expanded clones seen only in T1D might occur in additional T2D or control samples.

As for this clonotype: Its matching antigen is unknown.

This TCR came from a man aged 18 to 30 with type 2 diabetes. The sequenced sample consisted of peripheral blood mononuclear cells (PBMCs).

DNA of the CDR3: TGTGCCAGCGGGTGGGACTTTTACAATGAGCAGTTCTTC. Amino acid sequence: CASGWDFYNEQFF. This rearrangement joins TRBV27 to TRBJ2-1, with a tentative D call TRBD2 (6 bases). Trimming took 8 bases from V and 4 from J, leaving 12 bases between them. The CDR3 contains 13 residues. Germline V gene sequence: CDR1 MNHEY, CDR2 SMNVEV (reference sequence).